Here is one TCR beta chain with its context. Its cognate antigen has yet to be identified. No base quality information exists; no much larger clone differs at one position. This sample was included in a study of blood T cell repertoires in COVID-19 (dated by TCRdb to the early 2020s). Notes on the research overall: Samples from collaborators originated in the United States, Italy and Spain and spanned both the acute and convalescent phases of COVID-19. The prospective study material was composed of cDNA or gDNA derived from T cells, B-cell-depleted T cells, or PBMCs. Subjects who had been exposed to COVID-19, were actively infected with it, or had recovered from it provided the deeply sampled blood TCRbeta repertoires that made up the dataset. The repertoires were released in a freely available public database intended as a resource for research on the immune response to SARS-CoV-2. The samples were drawn from two sources: the first 160 participants of the ongoing ImmuneRACE study, and 1,000 to 1,500 subjects contributed by 6 global collaborators. A de-identified subject ID, COVID-19 status, age in years and sex were almost always included in the sample metadata. Where available, HLA class I and class II types were taken from metadata supplied by the sample provider and were not determined by assay-based typing.

Whole blood was collected in K2EDTA tubes by collaborating institutions according to the institutions' own protocols. Collaborator samples were shipped for TCRbeta analysis as frozen whole blood, isolated PBMCs, or DNA extracted from either sample type. Overall results and qualifications from the work: Clinical and demographic metadata were provided uncurated, with the amount varying by source and participant.

CDR1 and CDR2, looked up from the germline V gene (reference sequence), are LNHDA and SQIVND. V is reduced by 3 bases and J by 2 bases, leaving a spacing of 5 bases between them. From its cysteine to its phenylalanine, the CDR3 spans 13 amino acids. Here the CDR3 DNA is all that survives: 39 bases in frame from base 1. TCRbeta CDR3 regions were amplified from genomic DNA by means of the immunoSEQ Assay, a bias-controlled multiplex PCR. Per the source publication's procedure: Within the assay, amplification of reference gene primers was used to estimate how many nucleated cells each sample contained. To quantify the absolute abundance of each unique TCRbeta CDR3 rearrangement, sequence reads were collapsed and filtered. For each sample, productive Simpson clonality was calculated as the square root of Simpson's diversity index across productive rearrangements. Held by TCRdb, this immuneACCESS table contains in-frame sequences only and omits some clones. Under half of the omission traces to an unresolved V gene where checked; the cause of the rest is unknown. V and J calls and clone size are those listed in that table; D and trimming were worked out from the DNA. This sample lists some 87,000 clones; 85% to 95% were detected once. Of the sample, roughly 6.4% is held by the ten largest clones.

The rearrangement joined TRBV19 to TRBJ2-1, with no D gene named confidently. The sequencing input was peripheral blood. This clonotype was sampled from a woman aged 55-70 years with active COVID-19. The nucleotide sequence reads TGTGCCAGTAGTATCGGTACCTACAATGAGCAGTTCTTC. It translates as CASSIGTYNEQFF. Full variable domain (CDR3 extended with the reference TRBV19 and TRBJ2-1 proteins): DGGITQSPKYLFRKEGQNVTLSCEQNLNHDAMYWYRQDPGQGLRLIYYSQIVNDFQKGDIAEGYSVSREKKESFPLTVTSAQKNPTAFYLCASSIGTYNEQFFGPGTRLTVL.